A single sample gave rise to the 22 T cell receptor beta chains below, sequenced in a study of tumor and adjacent non-tumor tissue in lung cancer. RNA was extracted from bulk tissue without any cell sorting. The library came from three nested PCR rounds adapted from ARM-PCR protocols. TCRdb used MiXCR to reprocess the multiplex PCR reads, holding one entry per CDR3 protein. The sample has about 110,000 distinct CDR3 sequences, roughly 73% seen once. Sequenced sample: lung tumor tissue. These receptors were collected from a woman aged 60-70 years with non-small cell lung cancer.

A word on this clonotype: Germline and junction disagree at one end, which may indicate a read error. V usage is TRBV11-2 and J usage is TRBJ2-2, with TRBD1 matching over 12 bases. The CDR3 has 15 amino acids. Per germline, CDR1 SGHAT and CDR2 FQNNGV. The CDR3 protein is CASCRDRGHTGDLFF. In DNA, the CDR3 is TGTGCCAGCTGCCGGGACAGGGGGCACACCGGGGACCTGTTTTTT.

This clonotype occurred many times. The J gene is TRBJ2-3, the V gene TRBV28; 8 bases fit TRBD1. Per the germline V gene, CDR1 is MDHEN and CDR2 is SYDVKM. CDR3 length equals 14 residues. With V trimmed by 6 bases and J by 3 bases, 5 bases remained unmatched. DNA for the CDR3: TGTGCCAGCAGCCGTGGACAGGGTACAGATACGCAGTATTTT. This translates into CASSRGQGTDTQYF. Full variable domain (outside the CDR3, taken from reference TRBV28 and TRBJ2-3): DVKVTQSSRYLVKRTGEKVFLECVQDMDHENMFWYRQDPGLGLRLIYFSYDVKMKEKGDIPEGYSVSREKKERFSLILESASTNQTSMYLCASSRGQGTDTQYFGPGTRLTVL.

In regard to this clonotype: This clone may be a read error of a much larger clone one base away. V gene TRBV20-1 combines with J gene TRBJ1-2; 8 bases align to TRBD1. CDR1 is DFQATT, CDR2 SNEGSKA, per germline (reference sequence). The CDR3 sequence is 16 residues long. CDR3 region: CIAENPGTGKGYGYTF. The CDR3 nucleotides read TGCATTGCTGAAAACCCGGGGACAGGAAAGGGCTATGGCTACACCTTC.

This clonotype was observed many times. J is TRBJ2-7 and V is TRBV6-2 or TRBV6-3; 13 bases are shared with TRBD2. CDR3 length: 15 residues. V shed 7 bases, J shed 5 bases, and the junction held 8 bases outside the gene matches. Germline V gene lookup returns CDR1 MNHEY and CDR2 SVGEGT. CDR3 loop: CASKFGLAGAHEQYF. The CDR3, as DNA: TGTGCCAGCAAATTCGGACTAGCGGGAGCCCACGAGCAGTACTTC.

This clonotype showed up just a few times. This clone may be a read error of a much larger clone one base away. V gene TRBV20-1 combines with J gene TRBJ2-7, with D hard to call. CDR1 and CDR2 from the germline V gene are DFQATT and SNEGSKA (reference sequence). This CDR3 has 10 residues. This CDR3 reads CGPRASEQYF. The CDR3 nucleotides are TGCGGTCCCCGGGCCAGCGAGCAGTACTTC.

For this clonotype: The conserved final phenylalanine or tryptophan is absent from the CDR3, which likely points to a read error. This chain uses TRBV28 with TRBJ1-3; no reliable D call. CDR1 MDHEN and CDR2 SYDVKM come from the germline V gene. The CDR3 contains 14 residues. CDR3 DNA sequence: TGCGCCAGCAGTTTCCGGAACTCTGGAAACACCATATATTCT. Its protein is CASSFRNSGNTIYS.

As regards this clonotype: The germline gene is not matched at one end of the junction; a read error may be the cause. The V gene is TRBV4-3, the J gene TRBJ1-1, with 8 bases that match TRBD1. The germline gives CDR1 LGHNA, CDR2 YSLEER. CDR3 length: 17 residues. As DNA, the CDR3 is TGCGCCAGCAGCCAAGAATTAAGTAGCGGACAGGGTCCCGAATCTTCCTTT. This codes for CASSQELSSGQGPESSF.

There are many counts of this clonotype. The V call is TRBV20-1, the J call TRBJ1-2; the D is unclear. V lost 0 bases, J lost 1 base, and 12 bases lay in between. Germline CDR1 DFQATT, CDR2 SNEGSKA (reference sequence). There are 15 residues in the CDR3. In DNA form, the CDR3 reads TGCAGTGCTAGAGATCAAAGGGTAATTAACTATGGCTACACCTTC. Encoded protein: CSARDQRVINYGYTF.

This clonotype was recorded once. J is TRBJ2-1 and V is TRBV11-3, with D perhaps matching TRBD2 (6 bases). Germline-derived CDR1 and CDR2 are SGHNT and YENEEA. The CDR3 covers 17 residues. Trimming removed 3 bases at V and 5 bases at J, with 20 bases between. The DNA for the CDR3 is TGTGCCAGCAGCTTTGAGTCGACTAGTGGGAACCACAATGAGCAGTTCTTC. It is translated as CASSFESTSGNHNEQFF.

In the case of this clonotype: The conserved closing phenylalanine or tryptophan is absent in this CDR3, likely reflecting a read error. The chain carries TRBV11-2 and TRBJ1-3; D unresolved. This CDR3 has 15 amino acids. CDR1 SGHAT and CDR2 FQNNGV come from the germline V gene. Deletions cut 2 bases from V and 8 bases from J, with 16 bases between. The CDR3 sequence is CASSLSSGCLYTIYL. CDR3 nucleotide sequence: TGTGCCAGCAGCTTATCCTCCGGCTGCTTGTACACCATATATTTA.

A remark on this clonotype: Because the CDR3 is missing its conserved closing phenylalanine or tryptophan, this is likely a read error. This chain connects TRBV11-2 to TRBJ2-3, with D possibly being TRBD1 or TRBD2 (5 bases each). The germline V gene encodes CDR1 SGHAT and CDR2 FQNNGV. CDR3 length equals 15 residues. Trimming took off 11 bases at V and 2 bases at J, with 20 bases between the two ends. DNA for the CDR3: TGTGCCTTCAGCGCCACCGGGACGGCCACAGATACGCAGTATTCT. This translates into CAFSATGTATDTQYS.

Details on this clonotype: The CDR3 end shows no conserved phenylalanine or tryptophan, and so a read error is likely. The J gene is TRBJ1-5, the V gene TRBV4-3; 8 bases line up with TRBD1. This CDR3 is 16 amino acids long. Germline V lookup: CDR1 LGHNA, CDR2 YSLEER. CDR3 DNA sequence: TGCGCCAGCAGCCAAGAAGCGGGACAGGCATATCAACCCCAGCATGTT. It translates to CASSQEAGQAYQPQHV.

The chain employs TRBV6-1 and TRBJ2-2; 9 bases line up with TRBD2. The length of the CDR3 is 14 residues. CDR1 and CDR2 from the germline V gene are MNHNS and SASEGT. Trimming cost V 7 bases and J 3 bases; bases outside gene matches: 3. In DNA form, the CDR3 reads TGTGCCAGCATAGCGGGGGCCCACACCGGGGAGCTGTTTTTT. Encoded protein: CASIAGAHTGELFF.

To note about this clonotype: This may stem from a read error, because a much larger clone lies one nucleotide away. The rearrangement links TRBV4-3 to TRBJ2-5, with TRBD2 as a possible D gene (6 bases). V was trimmed by 4 bases and J by 1 base, leaving 19 bases between them. CDR3 length equals 17 residues. Germline CDR1 is LGHNA and CDR2 is YSLEER. CDR3 in DNA: TGCGCCAGCAGCCCGGGTAGGCTAACGGGGGTCCAAGAGACCCAGTACTTC. This encodes CASSPGRLTGVQETQYF.

The gene calls are TRBV11-2 and TRBJ2-7; TRBD2 matches 12 bases. The V gene's germline CDR1 is SGHAT and CDR2 FQNNGV. V lost 4 bases to trimming and J lost 13 bases; unmatched junction nucleotides: 14. The CDR3 runs 15 residues. The chain's CDR3 is CASSYGTSGCYEHYF. Here the CDR3 DNA reads TGTGCCAGCAGCTATGGGACTAGCGGGTGCTACGAACACTACTTC.

Comment on this clonotype: At one end, the junction sequence differs from germline, possibly due to a read error. The chain recombines TRBV28 with TRBJ2-7; no firm D call. Germline V CDR1 and CDR2: MDHEN, SYDVKM. The CDR3 contains 11 residues. Here the CDR3 DNA reads TGTGCCCGCAGTTTATGGCCCGAGCGATACTTC. This gives the protein CARSLWPERYF.

As for this clonotype: A much larger clone lies a single base off, so this may be a read error. The missing conserved phenylalanine or tryptophan at the end of this CDR3 makes a read error likely. The V call is TRBV11-2, the J call TRBJ2-1; perhaps TRBD2 as D (7 bases). The CDR3 is 14 amino acids. V was clipped by 6 bases and J by 7 bases, with 16 bases between them. Germline CDR1 reads SGHAT; CDR2 reads FQNNGV. DNA for the CDR3: TGTGCCAGCAGGGTCGGGGGGCCGAGGAATGAGCAGTTCTTA. Translating gives CASRVGGPRNEQFL.

A remark on this clonotype: Since no conserved phenylalanine or tryptophan closes the CDR3, a read error is the likely cause. The chain combines TRBV20-1 with TRBJ2-1; D is unclear. This CDR3 has 14 residues. Germline V gives CDR1 DFQATT, CDR2 SNEGSKA (reference sequence). This CDR3 reads CSAKEYLDYNEQFL. The DNA for the CDR3 is TGTAGTGCTAAGGAATACCTAGACTACAATGAGCAGTTCTTG.

As concerns this clonotype: The missing conserved phenylalanine or tryptophan at the end of this CDR3 makes a read error likely. This chain connects TRBV11-2 to TRBJ2-7; TRBD2 is a possible D gene (6 bases). The CDR3 is 14 residues long. Germline V gene lookup returns CDR1 SGHAT and CDR2 FQNNGV. Trimming removed 4 bases from V and 3 bases from J, with 13 bases in between. This CDR3 reads CASSYLDGGYEQYS. The CDR3 DNA reads TGTGCCAGCAGCTACCTGGACGGGGGCTACGAGCAGTACTCC.

The chain recombines TRBV5-6 with TRBJ1-5; TRBD1 might be the D (6 bases). The CDR3 extends over 15 amino acids. V lost 1 base to trimming and J lost 7 bases, with 15 bases between them. Germline CDR1 reads SGHDT; CDR2 reads YYEEEE. CDR3 sequence (DNA): TGTGCCAGCAGCTTGTGGCAGGGGTCATGGCAGCCCCAGCATTTT. The encoded protein is CASSLWQGSWQPQHF.

The chain is built from TRBV4-3 and TRBJ2-6; no clear D. This CDR3 has 16 amino acids. Trimming took 7 bases from V and 0 from J, leaving 13 bases between them. Germline V lookup: CDR1 LGHNA, CDR2 YSLEER. CDR3 DNA sequence: TGCGCCAGCAACCCTGGACGGACCTCTGGGGCCAACGTCCTGACTTTC. Translating it yields CASNPGRTSGANVLTF.

The rearrangement uses TRBV4-3 and TRBJ1-5; D remains ambiguous. Germline CDR1 reads LGHNA; CDR2 reads YSLEER. This CDR3 spans 14 amino acids. Trimming cost V 0 bases and J 2 bases, with 5 bases left between them. The CDR3 region has the DNA TGCGCCAGCAGCCAAGATCTTTGCAATCAGCCCCAGCATTTT. This translates into CASSQDLCNQPQHF.